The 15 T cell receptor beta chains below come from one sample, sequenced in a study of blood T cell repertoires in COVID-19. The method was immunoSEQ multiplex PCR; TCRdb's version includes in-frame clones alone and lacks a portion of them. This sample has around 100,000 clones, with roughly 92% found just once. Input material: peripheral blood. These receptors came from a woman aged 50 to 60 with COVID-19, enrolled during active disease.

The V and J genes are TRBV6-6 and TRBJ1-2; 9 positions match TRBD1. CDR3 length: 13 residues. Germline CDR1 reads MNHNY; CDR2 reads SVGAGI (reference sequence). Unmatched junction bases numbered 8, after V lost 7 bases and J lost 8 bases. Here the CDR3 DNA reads TGTGCCAGCAACTCTGGGACAGGGCGAGGCTACACCTTC. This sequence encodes CASNSGTGRGYTF.

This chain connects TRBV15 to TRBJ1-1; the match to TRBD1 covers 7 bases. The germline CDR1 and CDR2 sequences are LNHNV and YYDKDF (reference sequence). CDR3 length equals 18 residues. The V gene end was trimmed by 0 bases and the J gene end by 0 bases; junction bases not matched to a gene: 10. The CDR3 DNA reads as TGTGCCACCAGCAGAGAAAGGGGGCGCCGGATAATGAACACTGAAGCTTTCTTT. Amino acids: CATSRERGRRIMNTEAFF. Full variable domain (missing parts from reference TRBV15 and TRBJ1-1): DAMVIQNPRYQVTQFGKPVTLSCSQTLNHNVMYWYQQKSSQAPKLLFHYYDKDFNNEADTPDNFQSRRPNTSFCFLDIRSPGLGDTAMYLCATSRERGRRIMNTEAFFGQGTRLTVV.

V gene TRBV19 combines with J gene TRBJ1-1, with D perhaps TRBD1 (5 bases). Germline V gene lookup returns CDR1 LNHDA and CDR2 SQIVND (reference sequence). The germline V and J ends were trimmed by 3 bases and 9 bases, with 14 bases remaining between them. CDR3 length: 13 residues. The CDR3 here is CASSMGPADKAFF. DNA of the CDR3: TGTGCCAGTAGTATGGGGCCAGCCGATAAAGCTTTCTTT.

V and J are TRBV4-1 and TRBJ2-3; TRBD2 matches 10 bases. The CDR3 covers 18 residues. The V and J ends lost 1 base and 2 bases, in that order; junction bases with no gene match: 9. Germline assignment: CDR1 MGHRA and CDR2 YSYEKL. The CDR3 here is CASSQGTSGVPFTDTQYF. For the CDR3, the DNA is TGCGCCAGCAGCCAAGGTACTAGCGGGGTCCCATTCACAGATACGCAGTATTTT.

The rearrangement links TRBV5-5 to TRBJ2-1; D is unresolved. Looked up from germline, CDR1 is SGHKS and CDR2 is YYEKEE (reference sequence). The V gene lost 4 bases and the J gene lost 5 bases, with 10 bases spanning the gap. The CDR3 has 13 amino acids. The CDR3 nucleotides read TGTGCCAGCAGCGGAGAGGTAAACAATGAGCAGTTCTTC. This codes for CASSGEVNNEQFF.

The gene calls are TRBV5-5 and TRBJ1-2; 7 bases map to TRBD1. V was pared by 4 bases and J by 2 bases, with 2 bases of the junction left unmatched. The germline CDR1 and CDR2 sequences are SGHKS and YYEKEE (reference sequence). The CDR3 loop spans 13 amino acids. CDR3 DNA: TGTGCCAGCAGCGGGGACAGAAACTATGGCTACACCTTC. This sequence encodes CASSGDRNYGYTF.

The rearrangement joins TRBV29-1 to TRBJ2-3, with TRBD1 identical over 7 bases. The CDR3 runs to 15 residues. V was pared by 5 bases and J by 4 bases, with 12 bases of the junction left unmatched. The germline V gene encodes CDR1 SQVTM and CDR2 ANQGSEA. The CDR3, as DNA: TGCAGCGTTTCGGCACAGGGGAGTTGGGCAGATACGCAGTATTTT. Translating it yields CSVSAQGSWADTQYF.

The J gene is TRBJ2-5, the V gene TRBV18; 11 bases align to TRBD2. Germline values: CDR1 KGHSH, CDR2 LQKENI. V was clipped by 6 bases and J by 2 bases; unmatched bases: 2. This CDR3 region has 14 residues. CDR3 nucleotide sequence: TGTGCCAGCTCGCCTAGCGGGGGGCAAGAGACCCAGTACTTC. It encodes CASSPSGGQETQYF.

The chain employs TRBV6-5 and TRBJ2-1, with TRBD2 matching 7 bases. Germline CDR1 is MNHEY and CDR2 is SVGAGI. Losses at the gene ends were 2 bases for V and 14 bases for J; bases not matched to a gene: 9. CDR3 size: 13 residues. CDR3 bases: TGTGCCAGCAGTTACGAAGTTCGGGGACTAAAGTTCTTC. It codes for CASSYEVRGLKFF.

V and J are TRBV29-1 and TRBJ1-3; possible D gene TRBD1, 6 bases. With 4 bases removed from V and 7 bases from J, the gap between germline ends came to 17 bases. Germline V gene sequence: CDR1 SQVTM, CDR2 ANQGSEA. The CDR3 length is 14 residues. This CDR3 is CSVGGGTGRNTIYF. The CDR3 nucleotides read TGCAGCGTTGGCGGAGGTACAGGGCGCAACACCATATATTTT.

For the CDR3, the DNA is TGTGCCAGCAGCCACGGGGAGGGGACGGATGGGGGAACAGATACGCAGTATTTT. Translating it yields CASSHGEGTDGGTDTQYF. This chain joins TRBV3-1 (or the pseudogene TRBV3-2) and TRBJ2-3; 7 nucleotides align to TRBD2. The germline V gene encodes CDR1 LGHDT and CDR2 YNNKEL (reference sequence). Trimming took 3 bases from V and 3 from J; bases not matched to a gene: 15. The CDR3 totals 18 residues.

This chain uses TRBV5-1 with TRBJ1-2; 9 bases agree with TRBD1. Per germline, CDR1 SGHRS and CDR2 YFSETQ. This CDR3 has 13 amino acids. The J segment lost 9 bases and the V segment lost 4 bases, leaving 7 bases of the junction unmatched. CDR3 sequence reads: CASSVDRGISYTF. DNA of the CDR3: TGCGCCAGCAGCGTCGACAGGGGGATAAGCTACACCTTC.

CDR3 bases: TGTGCCAGCAGACCTAGAACGCGTTACACAGATACGCAGTATTTT. Encoded protein: CASRPRTRYTDTQYF. This chain connects TRBV7-6 to TRBJ2-3; D unresolved. V lost 6 bases and J lost 2, with 15 bases in between. Germline lookup yields CDR1 SGHVS and CDR2 FNYEAQ. The CDR3 extends over 15 amino acids.

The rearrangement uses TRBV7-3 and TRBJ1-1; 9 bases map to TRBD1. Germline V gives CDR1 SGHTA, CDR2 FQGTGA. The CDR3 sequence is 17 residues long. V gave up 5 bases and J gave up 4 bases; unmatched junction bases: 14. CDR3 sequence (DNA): TGTGCCAGCAGCGAACGCCCCAGGGGACAGGGAGGCACTGAAGCTTTCTTT. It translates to CASSERPRGQGGTEAFF.

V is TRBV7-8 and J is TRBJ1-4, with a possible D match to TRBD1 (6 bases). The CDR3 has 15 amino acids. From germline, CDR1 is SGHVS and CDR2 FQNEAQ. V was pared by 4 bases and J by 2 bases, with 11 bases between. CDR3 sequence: CASSSSQGTNEKLFF. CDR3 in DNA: TGTGCCAGCAGCTCATCCCAGGGGACTAATGAAAAACTGTTTTTT.